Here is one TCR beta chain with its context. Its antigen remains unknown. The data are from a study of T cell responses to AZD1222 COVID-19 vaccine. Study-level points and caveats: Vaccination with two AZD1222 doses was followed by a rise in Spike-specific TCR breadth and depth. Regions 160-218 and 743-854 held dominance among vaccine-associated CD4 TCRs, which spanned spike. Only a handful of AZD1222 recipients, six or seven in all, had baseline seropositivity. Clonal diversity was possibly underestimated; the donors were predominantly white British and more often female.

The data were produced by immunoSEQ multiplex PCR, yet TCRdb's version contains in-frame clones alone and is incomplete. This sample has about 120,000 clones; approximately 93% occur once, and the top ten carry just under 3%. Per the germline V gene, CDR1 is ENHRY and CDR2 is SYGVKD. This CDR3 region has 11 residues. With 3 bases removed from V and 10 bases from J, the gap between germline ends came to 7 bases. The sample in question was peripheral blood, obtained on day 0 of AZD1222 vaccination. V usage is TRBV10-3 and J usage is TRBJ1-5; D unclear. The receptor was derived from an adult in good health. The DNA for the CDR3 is TGTGCCATCAGTGATAAAGGACCCCAGCATTTT. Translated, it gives CAISDKGPQHF.